Listed here are 20 T cell receptor beta chains from one sample, sequenced in a study of T cells after posttransplantation cyclophosphamide. A marrow graft followed busulfan-fludarabine conditioning, with cyclophosphamide on days +3 and +4. Assay used: immunoSEQ multiplex PCR; TCRdb lists only in-frame clones, some missing. The profile covers roughly 10,000 clones, none occurring a single time. The source was PBMCs, collected 350 to 380 days after allogeneic stem cell transplant with posttransplant cyclophosphamide. The receptors were gathered from a male patient aged 45-59 years who received an allogeneic stem cell transplant from a related donor and was CMV-positive. Certain T cells may be donor cells from the graft.

There are many counts of this clone. The rearrangement joins TRBV14 to TRBJ2-3, with D uncertain. Germline lookup yields CDR1 SGHDN and CDR2 FVKESK. V lost 4 bases and J lost 8, with 10 bases in between. The CDR3 covers 12 residues. The CDR3 DNA sequence: TGTGCCAGCAGCCGATCCACGGGTACGCAGTATTTT. This codes for CASSRSTGTQYF.

This clone was recorded at least ten times. This rearrangement joins TRBV19 to TRBJ1-4, with D hard to call. The CDR3 is made up of 14 amino acids. V was cut by 5 bases and J by 7 bases, with 14 bases left in between. CDR1 is LNHDA and CDR2 is SQIVND in the germline V gene (reference sequence). The CDR3 protein is CASSVSPRGEKLFF. The CDR3 DNA sequence: TGTGCCAGTAGTGTATCTCCTCGGGGTGAAAAACTGTTTTTT.

This clone was counted at least ten times. The chain combines TRBV27 with TRBJ2-4, with D maybe TRBD2 (6 bases). V lost 6 bases and J 4 bases, leaving 16 bases between the germline ends. Germline CDR1 and CDR2: MNHEY and SMNVEV (reference sequence). The CDR3 has 15 residues. This CDR3 is CASSTAGTLKNIQYF. DNA for the CDR3: TGTGCCAGCAGCACAGCCGGGACTCTGAAAAACATTCAGTACTTC.

This clone was counted many times. The genes are TRBV4-3 and TRBJ2-7, with TRBD2 identical over 7 bases. The CDR3 runs 16 residues. The ends lost 4 bases at V and 4 bases at J; junction bases unmatched: 13. Germline loops: CDR1 LGHNA, CDR2 YSLEER. The CDR3 bases are TGCGCCAGCAGCCTCGTGACTAGCCCCAGGATATACGAGCAGTACTTC. Translated: CASSLVTSPRIYEQYF.

This clone was observed many times. V usage is TRBV7-2 and J usage is TRBJ1-5; maybe TRBD1 (5 bases). Germline CDR1 and CDR2: SGHTA and FQGNSA. The CDR3 consists of 15 residues. The V end lost 1 base, the J end lost 0 bases, and 7 bases lay between the germline ends. CDR3 amino acids: CASSLGQYSNQPQHF. The CDR3 DNA reads TGTGCCAGCAGCTTAGGACAGTATAGCAATCAGCCCCAGCATTTT. Supplemented by reference TRBV7-2 and TRBJ1-5, the full variable domain reads GAGVSQSPSNKVTEKGKDVELRCDPISGHTALYWYRQSLGQGLEFLIYFQGNSAPDKSGLPSDRFSAERTGGSVSTLTIQRTQQEDSAVYLCASSLGQYSNQPQHFGDGTRLSIL.

The V and J genes are TRBV28 and TRBJ2-5; D might be TRBD1 (6 bases). With the DNA end fitting TRBJ2-7 better, the J assignment may be wrong. The CDR3 covers 15 residues. Germline values: CDR1 MDHEN, CDR2 SYDVKM. CDR3 sequence reads: CASSSVGDTYYEQYF. The CDR3 coding sequence is TGTGCCAGCAGTTCTGTAGGGGACACCTACTACGAGCAGTACTTC.

Many counts were recorded for this clone. The chain uses TRBV11-2 and TRBJ1-1, with a weak D call TRBD1 (6 bases). V was trimmed by 2 bases and J by 4 bases, leaving 14 bases between them. Germline CDR1 reads SGHAT; CDR2 reads FQNNGV. The CDR3 extends over 15 amino acids. The CDR3 DNA reads TGTGCCAGCAGCTTACCGGGACATTCGGGCACTGAAGCTTTCTTT. Translation gives CASSLPGHSGTEAFF.

This clone appeared many times. The chain links TRBV6-4 to TRBJ2-1; 9 nucleotides line up with TRBD1. Trimming took 0 bases from V and 8 from J; bases not matched to a gene: 5. The CDR3 consists of 15 residues. CDR1 is MRHNA and CDR2 is SNTAGT in the germline V gene. The CDR3 protein is CASSDSPGTGHEQFF. CDR3 in DNA: TGTGCCAGCAGTGACTCGCCCGGGACAGGGCATGAGCAGTTCTTC.

This clone has at least ten counts. Other DNA sequences from this sample encode an identical CDR3 as well. The chain employs TRBV29-1 and TRBJ2-1; TRBD2 agrees at 11 bases. Unmatched junction bases numbered 3, after V lost 8 bases and J lost 3 bases. This CDR3 has 13 amino acids. Germline V gene data show CDR1 as SQVTM and CDR2 as ANQGSEA. The CDR3 sequence is CSTGLADYNEQFF. The DNA of the CDR3 is TGCAGCACGGGACTAGCGGACTACAATGAGCAGTTCTTC.

Within the sample, this clone is medium-sized. The CDR3 DNA reads as TGTGCCAGCAGCTTATTAGGGGGGGCGGGTGAAAAACTGTTTTTT. It yields the protein CASSLLGGAGEKLFF. This chain joins TRBV11-2 and TRBJ1-4, with a tentative D call TRBD1 (6 bases). V shed 2 bases and J shed 7 bases, with 14 bases lying between them. The germline V gene encodes CDR1 SGHAT and CDR2 FQNNGV. This CDR3 has 15 residues.

At least ten counts were recorded for this clone. The chain carries TRBV10-3 and TRBJ2-7; D is possibly TRBD2 (6 bases). This CDR3 is built from 16 residues. CDR1 and CDR2 from the germline V gene are ENHRY and SYGVKD. V lost 2 bases and J 4 bases, leaving 18 bases between the germline ends. CDR3 in DNA: TGTGCCATCAGTGAGCCCGCGGCAGGAGGGGTTTACGAGCAGTACTTC. It specifies CAISEPAAGGVYEQYF.

This clone was seen ten or more times. The chain joins TRBV19 to TRBJ1-5; 9 nucleotides line up with TRBD1. V lost 5 bases to trimming and J lost 6 bases; unmatched junction nucleotides: 8. The germline gives CDR1 LNHDA, CDR2 SQIVND (reference sequence). The CDR3 length is 15 residues. CDR3: CASSPDRDRVQPQHF. The CDR3 DNA is TGTGCCAGTAGTCCTGACCGGGACAGGGTTCAGCCCCAGCATTTT.

This clone is categorized as medium-sized. This rearrangement joins TRBV4-1 to TRBJ2-1; 7 bases line up with TRBD2. Germline V gives CDR1 MGHRA, CDR2 YSYEKL. The CDR3 loop spans 17 amino acids. Unmatched junction bases numbered 10, after V lost 4 bases and J lost 1 base. CDR3 in amino acids: CASSPTTAGVSYNEQFF. The CDR3 DNA sequence: TGCGCCAGCAGCCCCACTACCGCGGGGGTATCCTACAATGAGCAGTTCTTC.

The sample holds many counts of this clone. The chain couples TRBV6-1 to TRBJ2-3, with a possible D match to TRBD2 (5 bases). The V end was cut by 5 bases, the J end by 4 bases, with 10 bases between. CDR3 size: 13 residues. Germline lookup yields CDR1 MNHNS and CDR2 SASEGT. The CDR3 is CASSSRGPDTQYF. The DNA of the CDR3 is TGTGCCAGCAGTAGTCGAGGGCCAGATACGCAGTATTTT.

This clone was detected many times. J is TRBJ2-3 and V is TRBV6-5; 7 positions match TRBD1. The CDR3 length is 14 residues. Germline V gene lookup returns CDR1 MNHEY and CDR2 SVGAGI. V trimming: 0 bases; J trimming: 7 bases; junction bases outside the gene matches: 4. The CDR3 spells CASSYSTGPNTQYF. DNA of the CDR3: TGTGCCAGCAGTTACTCGACAGGGCCAAATACGCAGTATTTT.

This clone occurred many times. The rearrangement joins TRBV28 to TRBJ1-5, with D hard to call. This CDR3 contains 15 residues. V was trimmed by 3 bases and J by 1 base, leaving 10 bases between them. From germline, CDR1 is MDHEN and CDR2 SYDVKM. For the CDR3, the DNA is TGTGCCAGCAGTTTGGCGGGGATAAGCAATCAGCCCCAGCATTTT. It specifies CASSLAGISNQPQHF.

The chain combines TRBV9 with TRBJ2-5; tentatively, D is TRBD2 (5 bases). Gene TRBJ2-7 matches the end of the DNA better, so the J call may be wrong. Germline assignment: CDR1 SGDLS and CDR2 YYNGEE. CDR3 length: 15 amino acids. This CDR3 is CASSVGSLPGFEQYF. The CDR3 DNA reads TGTGCCAGCAGCGTAGGTAGCCTCCCGGGGTTCGAGCAGTACTTC.

This clone has ten or more counts. The rearrangement links TRBV5-1 to TRBJ2-3; no firm D call. Germline lookup yields CDR1 SGHRS and CDR2 YFSETQ. There are 15 residues in the CDR3. Trimming left V 0 bases short and J 6 bases short, with 14 bases between. The chain's CDR3 is CASSLGGTSRDTQYF. CDR3 DNA: TGCGCCAGCAGCTTGGGTGGTACTTCCAGGGATACGCAGTATTTT. The whole variable domain, filled in from reference TRBV5-1 and TRBJ2-3, reads KAGVTQTPRYLIKTRGQQVTLSCSPISGHRSVSWYQQTPGQGLQFLFEYFSETQRNKGNFPGRFSGRQFSNSRSEMNVSTLELGDSALYLCASSLGGTSRDTQYFGPGTRLTVL.

In its sample, this clone was seen many times. The chain is built from TRBV15 and TRBJ2-2; TRBD2 aligns across 7 bases. With V trimmed by 8 bases and J by 0 bases, 9 bases remained unmatched. The CDR3 has 16 amino acids. CDR1 and CDR2 from the germline V gene are LNHNV and YYDKDF (reference sequence). The CDR3 here is CATGPGGRSNTGELFF. The CDR3 DNA reads TGTGCCACCGGGCCGGGAGGCCGCTCGAACACCGGGGAGCTGTTTTTT.

Relative to its sample, this clone is medium-sized. V and J are TRBV7-9 and TRBJ1-3, with D possibly being TRBD1 (5 bases). Germline CDR1 reads SEHNR; CDR2 reads FQNEAQ (reference sequence). The CDR3 totals 16 residues. The V end was cut by 5 bases, the J end by 0 bases, with 14 bases between. The CDR3 protein is CASSALGTISGNTIYF. The CDR3 DNA is TGTGCCAGCAGCGCCCTAGGGACTATCTCTGGAAACACCATATATTTT.